The 2 T cell receptor beta chains listed next were all sequenced from one sample in a study of blood T cells in healthy people across ages. Through a sample-barcoded 5' primer and a J-beta primer mix, a second PCR was run for roughly 6 to 12 cycles. TCRdb reprocessed the 5' RACE reads via MiXCR and lists one record per CDR3 protein. This table has approximately 690,000 distinct CDR3 sequences, about 53% appearing once. The sample comprised blood. The source of these receptors is a man in his sixties in good health.

This clonotype was picked up one time. The chain joins TRBV29-1 to TRBJ2-7; tentatively, D is TRBD2 (6 bases). Germline V gene lookup returns CDR1 SQVTM and CDR2 ANQGSEA. V lost 7 bases and J lost 5, with 12 bases in between. CDR3 size: 11 residues. The CDR3 coding sequence is TGCAGCGCCCGACTAGGGAACGAGCAGTACTTC. Translating it yields CSARLGNEQYF.

The rearrangement joins TRBV29-1 to TRBJ1-1; TRBD1 is a possible D gene (5 bases). The CDR3 has 11 amino acids. CDR1 and CDR2 (germline): SQVTM, ANQGSEA. Trimming removed 3 bases from V and 6 bases from J, with 8 bases in between. The DNA for the CDR3 is TGCAGCGTTGAGAGAGGGGCTGAAGCTTTCTTT. Translating gives CSVERGAEAFF.